A selection of T cell receptor beta chains follows, all from one sample in a study of shared clonotypes between healthy human individuals. Generated by immunoSEQ multiplex PCR, the TCRdb table keeps only in-frame clones and is missing some. The sample carries a few million clones, approximately 90% recorded once. Sequencing was done on a sample of naive CD4+ T cells sorted from blood. Receptors were obtained from a man between 18 and 35 years old in good health. Each CDR3 is given with its conserved first and last residue. The D gene is left open where the match is weak. Not all rows give a size; the values are once, few, many and, for expanded clones, a class.

v_call: TRBV19
d_call: TRBD1
clone_size: -
j_call: TRBJ2-7
cdr3_nt: TGTGCCAGTAGCTCTAGGACAGGAACTAGCTCCTACGAGCAGTACTTC
cdr3_aa: CASSSRTGTSSYEQYF

v_call: TRBV18
d_call: TRBD1
clone_size: -
j_call: TRBJ1-5
cdr3_nt: TGTGCCAGCTCACCTCTTCAGGGGGACAATCAGCCCCAGCATTTT
cdr3_aa: CASSPLQGDNQPQHF

v_call: TRBV7-9
d_call: TRBD1
clone_size: -
j_call: TRBJ2-1
cdr3_nt: TGTGCCAGCAGCCCCCGTGGCAGGGGGCCATCCAATGAGCAGTTCTTC
cdr3_aa: CASSPRGRGPSNEQFF

v_call: TRBV7-2
d_call: -
clone_size: -
j_call: TRBJ1-5
cdr3_nt: TGTGCCAGCAGCTTAGACCGGTACAATCAGCCCCAGCATTTT
cdr3_aa: CASSLDRYNQPQHF

v_call: TRBV30
d_call: -
clone_size: -
j_call: TRBJ1-5
cdr3_nt: TGTGCCTGGGACCGACTAAATCAGCCCCAGCATTTT
cdr3_aa: CAWDRLNQPQHF

v_call: TRBV5-8
d_call: -
clone_size: -
j_call: TRBJ2-7
cdr3_nt: TGTGCCAGCAGCTTGGAACCTGGGCTGGACGAGCAGTACTTC
cdr3_aa: CASSLEPGLDEQYF

v_call: TRBV6-6
d_call: TRBD1
clone_size: -
j_call: TRBJ2-7
cdr3_nt: TGTGCCAGCAGTTGGGGACAGGGGTTCTACGAGCAGTACTTC
cdr3_aa: CASSWGQGFYEQYF

v_call: TRBV6-4
d_call: -
clone_size: once
j_call: TRBJ2-2
cdr3_nt: TGTGCCAGCAGTGAGGGGGTGTGGAACACCGGGGAGCTGTTTTTT
cdr3_aa: CASSEGVWNTGELFF

v_call: TRBV11-2
d_call: -
clone_size: -
j_call: TRBJ2-1
cdr3_nt: TGTGCCAGCAGCTTAGAAAGGGGCCCCTACAATGAGCAGTTCTTC
cdr3_aa: CASSLERGPYNEQFF

v_call: TRBV7-9
d_call: TRBD1
clone_size: -
j_call: TRBJ1-1
cdr3_nt: TGTGCCAGCAGCTTAACTGGACAGGGGGCTATGAACACTGAAGCTTTCTTT
cdr3_aa: CASSLTGQGAMNTEAFF

v_call: TRBV11-3
d_call: -
clone_size: once
j_call: TRBJ2-2
cdr3_nt: TGTGCCAGCAGCTTAGACGGGACCGGGGAGCTGTTTTTT
cdr3_aa: CASSLDGTGELFF

v_call: TRBV15
d_call: TRBD1
clone_size: -
j_call: TRBJ2-2
cdr3_nt: TGTGCCACCAGCAGACAGGGGGCAGGGAACACCGGGGAGCTGTTTTTT
cdr3_aa: CATSRQGAGNTGELFF

v_call: TRBV19
d_call: TRBD1
clone_size: -
j_call: TRBJ2-3
cdr3_nt: TGTGCCAGTATAGACAGGGGGCAGACAGATACGCAGTATTTT
cdr3_aa: CASIDRGQTDTQYF

v_call: TRBV21-1
d_call: -
clone_size: -
j_call: TRBJ1-2
cdr3_nt: TGTGCCAGCAGCATATGGGCCTCCTGCGACTATGGCTACACCTTC
cdr3_aa: CASSIWASCDYGYTF

v_call: TRBV5-1
d_call: -
clone_size: -
j_call: TRBJ2-5
cdr3_nt: TGCGCCAGCAGCTTGCGTACCTGGGGAGGAGAGACCCAGTACTTC
cdr3_aa: CASSLRTWGGETQYF

v_call: TRBV6-1
d_call: -
clone_size: -
j_call: TRBJ1-5
cdr3_nt: TGTGCCAGCAGTGAAGGATTAGGGTATAGCAATCAGCCCCAGCATTTT
cdr3_aa: CASSEGLGYSNQPQHF

v_call: TRBV7-8
d_call: -
clone_size: -
j_call: TRBJ2-1
cdr3_nt: TGTGCCAGCAGCTTACCCTGGGGGGAGCAGTTCTTC
cdr3_aa: CASSLPWGEQFF

v_call: TRBV10-3
d_call: TRBD1
clone_size: -
j_call: TRBJ2-2
cdr3_nt: TGTGCCATCAGCCTGGACAGGATCGCCGGGGAGCTGTTTTTT
cdr3_aa: CAISLDRIAGELFF

v_call: TRBV18
d_call: TRBD2
clone_size: -
j_call: TRBJ2-1
cdr3_nt: TGTGCCAGCTCACCAGGACTAGCCGGCTACAATGAGCAGTTCTTC
cdr3_aa: CASSPGLAGYNEQFF

v_call: TRBV10-3
d_call: TRBD1
clone_size: once
j_call: TRBJ2-7
cdr3_nt: TGTGCCATCAGGACAGGGGTTAGTTCGTACGAGCAGTACTTC
cdr3_aa: CAIRTGVSSYEQYF

v_call: TRBV2
d_call: TRBD2
clone_size: -
j_call: TRBJ2-2
cdr3_nt: TGTGCCAGCAGTCCCAGGGAGCGGGGGGGCACCGGGGAGCTGTTTTTT
cdr3_aa: CASSPRERGGTGELFF

v_call: TRBV21-1
d_call: -
clone_size: once
j_call: TRBJ1-4
cdr3_nt: TGTGCCAGCACCGAGATAGACAGAAATGAAAAACTGTTTTTT
cdr3_aa: CASTEIDRNEKLFF

v_call: TRBV7-8
d_call: -
clone_size: -
j_call: TRBJ2-5
cdr3_nt: TGTGCCAGCAGCTTAGAAATGGGACGGGAAGAGACCCAGTACTTC
cdr3_aa: CASSLEMGREETQYF

v_call: TRBV2
d_call: -
clone_size: -
j_call: TRBJ2-7
cdr3_nt: TGTGCCAGCAGTGAGTCTATACAAACCTACGAGCAGTACTTC
cdr3_aa: CASSESIQTYEQYF

v_call: TRBV11-2
d_call: -
clone_size: -
j_call: TRBJ2-7
cdr3_nt: TGTGCCAGCAGCTTGTACAGCTACGAGCAGTACTTC
cdr3_aa: CASSLYSYEQYF

v_call: TRBV7-6
d_call: -
clone_size: -
j_call: TRBJ1-1
cdr3_nt: TGTGCCAGCAGCATCGGGATGAACACTGAAGCTTTCTTT
cdr3_aa: CASSIGMNTEAFF

v_call: TRBV10-3
d_call: TRBD1
clone_size: -
j_call: TRBJ2-6
cdr3_nt: TGTGCCATCAGTGTGGGGGACAGCTTCGGTGGGGCCAACGTCCTGACTTTC
cdr3_aa: CAISVGDSFGGANVLTF

v_call: TRBV19
d_call: -
clone_size: -
j_call: TRBJ1-2
cdr3_nt: TGTGCCAGTAGGGAAATCTTTACAGAGACGAATGGCTACACCTTC
cdr3_aa: CASREIFTETNGYTF

v_call: TRBV28
d_call: TRBD2
clone_size: -
j_call: TRBJ2-2
cdr3_nt: TGTGCCAGCAGTAAGACGGGGGGGCGCCTTCGGCTTGACGACACCGGGGAGCTGTTTTTT
cdr3_aa: CASSKTGGRLRLDDTGELFF

v_call: TRBV5-1
d_call: TRBD2
clone_size: -
j_call: TRBJ2-7
cdr3_nt: TGCGCCAGCAGCTCCGGGACTAGCGGGACATACGAGCAGTACTTC
cdr3_aa: CASSSGTSGTYEQYF

v_call: TRBV5-4
d_call: TRBD1
clone_size: once
j_call: TRBJ1-3
cdr3_nt: TGTGCCAGCAGCTCTTTAGAGGGGACAGGAAAAACTGGAAACACCATATATTTT
cdr3_aa: CASSSLEGTGKTGNTIYF

v_call: TRBV6-5
d_call: TRBD1
clone_size: -
j_call: TRBJ2-7
cdr3_nt: TGTGCCAGCACTCGAGGGACAGGGGGTGGTTACGAGCAGTACTTC
cdr3_aa: CASTRGTGGGYEQYF

v_call: TRBV19
d_call: -
clone_size: -
j_call: TRBJ1-3
cdr3_nt: TGTGCCAGTAGGCCCGTCCTCGATAGAAACACCATATATTTT
cdr3_aa: CASRPVLDRNTIYF

v_call: TRBV7-2
d_call: TRBD2
clone_size: -
j_call: TRBJ2-7
cdr3_nt: TGTGCCAGCAGCCCCCCCTGGACTAGCGGGAGATCCTACGAGCAGTACTTC
cdr3_aa: CASSPPWTSGRSYEQYF

v_call: TRBV6-5
d_call: -
clone_size: -
j_call: TRBJ2-2
cdr3_nt: TGTGCCAGCAGTTACGTCACGAACACCGGGGAGCTGTTTTTT
cdr3_aa: CASSYVTNTGELFF

v_call: TRBV5-1
d_call: TRBD2
clone_size: -
j_call: TRBJ2-4
cdr3_nt: TGCGCCAGCAGCTTGGAGACTAGCGGGGGGGCGAGCAACATTCAGTACTTC
cdr3_aa: CASSLETSGGASNIQYF

v_call: TRBV7-9
d_call: -
clone_size: -
j_call: TRBJ2-2
cdr3_nt: TGTGCCAGCAGGGACGGGGAGCTGTTTTTT
cdr3_aa: CASRDGELFF

v_call: TRBV4-1
d_call: -
clone_size: -
j_call: TRBJ2-4
cdr3_nt: TGCGCCAGCAGCCTACTTCGACTAGCCAAAAACATTCAGTACTTC
cdr3_aa: CASSLLRLAKNIQYF

v_call: TRBV5-1
d_call: TRBD2
clone_size: once
j_call: TRBJ2-3
cdr3_nt: TGCGCCAGCAGCTTGGGTAGCGGGGGGGCGGCAGATACGCAGTATTTT
cdr3_aa: CASSLGSGGAADTQYF

v_call: TRBV11-2
d_call: TRBD1
clone_size: -
j_call: TRBJ1-6
cdr3_nt: TGTGCCAGCAGCCTGGGACAGGGTATCGGTTCACCCCTCCACTTT
cdr3_aa: CASSLGQGIGSPLHF

v_call: TRBV5-6
d_call: TRBD1
clone_size: -
j_call: TRBJ1-1
cdr3_nt: TGTGCCAGCAGCTTGGTCTACAGGGGGAACACTGAAGCTTTCTTT
cdr3_aa: CASSLVYRGNTEAFF

v_call: TRBV6-5
d_call: -
clone_size: -
j_call: TRBJ2-5
cdr3_nt: TGTGCCAGCAGTGAAAACTATCTGGAGACCCAGTACTTC
cdr3_aa: CASSENYLETQYF

v_call: TRBV19
d_call: -
clone_size: -
j_call: TRBJ2-2
cdr3_nt: TGTGCCAGTAGTATCGACAGCAACACCGGGGAGCTGTTTTTT
cdr3_aa: CASSIDSNTGELFF

v_call: TRBV7-9
d_call: -
clone_size: few
j_call: TRBJ2-5
cdr3_nt: TGTGCCAGCAGCTTTCGGACAGATCAAGAGACCCAGTACTTC
cdr3_aa: CASSFRTDQETQYF

v_call: TRBV6-5
d_call: TRBD1
clone_size: once
j_call: TRBJ1-5
cdr3_nt: TGTGCCAGCAGTCTACAGGGGGCCTTTCAGCCCCAGCATTTT
cdr3_aa: CASSLQGAFQPQHF

v_call: TRBV7-2
d_call: -
clone_size: -
j_call: TRBJ2-1
cdr3_nt: TGTGCCAGCAGTTCCAGCGGGCGTAACCACGATGAGCAGTTCTTC
cdr3_aa: CASSSSGRNHDEQFF

v_call: TRBV4-1
d_call: -
clone_size: -
j_call: TRBJ1-1
cdr3_nt: TGCGCCAGCAGCCCCCTCAATGAGGGGCAAGCTTTCTTT
cdr3_aa: CASSPLNEGQAFF

v_call: TRBV11-2
d_call: -
clone_size: -
j_call: TRBJ2-2
cdr3_nt: TGTGCCAGCAGTCTCGGGGAGCTGTTTTTT
cdr3_aa: CASSLGELFF

v_call: TRBV29-1
d_call: TRBD2
clone_size: -
j_call: TRBJ2-5
cdr3_nt: TGCAGCGTAGCGTCTAGCGGGGGGGCTCTAGAGACCCAGTACTTC
cdr3_aa: CSVASSGGALETQYF

v_call: TRBV9
d_call: TRBD2
clone_size: once
j_call: TRBJ2-1
cdr3_nt: TGTGCCAGCAGCGTAACTCTAGCGGGAGTAGGTTACAATGAGCAGTTCTTC
cdr3_aa: CASSVTLAGVGYNEQFF

v_call: TRBV7-2
d_call: -
clone_size: -
j_call: TRBJ2-6
cdr3_nt: TGTGCCAGCAGCTTAGGGGCAACGGCGGGCTCTGGGGCCAACGTCCTGACTTTC
cdr3_aa: CASSLGATAGSGANVLTF

v_call: TRBV30
d_call: -
clone_size: -
j_call: TRBJ2-3
cdr3_nt: TGTGCCTGGAGTCAGGGGAGTTCCACAGATACGCAGTATTTT
cdr3_aa: CAWSQGSSTDTQYF

v_call: TRBV9
d_call: TRBD2
clone_size: -
j_call: TRBJ2-3
cdr3_nt: TGTGCCAGCAGCTCCCGGGCTAGCGGGCGAACCACAGATACGCAGTATTTT
cdr3_aa: CASSSRASGRTTDTQYF

v_call: TRBV6-5
d_call: -
clone_size: -
j_call: TRBJ1-2
cdr3_nt: TGTGCCAGCAGTTACTCGACGGGCAGGCAGTATGGCTACACCTTC
cdr3_aa: CASSYSTGRQYGYTF

v_call: TRBV18
d_call: TRBD2
clone_size: -
j_call: TRBJ2-1
cdr3_nt: TGTGCCAGCTCCCGGGGGGACTGGTACAATGAGCAGTTCTTC
cdr3_aa: CASSRGDWYNEQFF